Shown below are 27 T cell receptor beta chains from a single sample sequenced in a study of T cell changes during pregnancy in multiple sclerosis. Produced via immunoSEQ multiplex PCR; TCRdb's table is partial and in-frame only. This table has fewer than 90,000 clones, 93% appearing once. The sample here was peripheral blood, taken in the third trimester of pregnancy. The receptors were gathered from a female donor in good health, enrolled as a control in a pregnancy study.

J is TRBJ1-4 and V is TRBV6-5; a weak D match, TRBD1 (5 bases). With 5 bases removed from V and 0 bases from J, the gap between germline ends came to 10 bases. This CDR3 has 15 amino acids. Germline V gene data show CDR1 as MNHEY and CDR2 as SVGAGI. This CDR3 is CASSPTVSTNEKLFF. In nucleotides, the CDR3 is TGTGCCAGCAGTCCGACAGTATCAACTAATGAAAAACTGTTTTTT.

On this clone itself: The sample holds other DNA sequences that translate to the same CDR3. This chain joins TRBV5-1 and TRBJ2-1, with 8 positions matching TRBD1. Trimming at V came to 1 base and at J to 4 bases, leaving 1 base not matched to a gene. The germline V gene has CDR1 SGHRS and CDR2 YFSETQ. The CDR3 totals 14 residues. The CDR3: CASSLTGGYNEQFF. DNA of the CDR3: TGCGCCAGCAGCTTGACAGGGGGGTACAATGAGCAGTTCTTC.

The rearrangement uses TRBV5-6 and TRBJ2-7; 7 nucleotides agree with TRBD1. There are 14 residues in the CDR3. Germline assignment: CDR1 SGHDT and CDR2 YYEEEE. The V segment lost 0 bases and the J segment 6 bases; nucleotides outside the gene matches: 6. CDR3 coding DNA: TGTGCCAGCAGCTTGGGGCAGGGGGTCGTCGAGCAGTACTTC. Its translation is CASSLGQGVVEQYF.

The chain links TRBV7-9 to TRBJ2-3; D might be TRBD2 (5 bases). The V gene's germline CDR1 is SEHNR and CDR2 FQNEAQ (reference sequence). This CDR3 has 14 amino acids. Deletions cut 5 bases from V and 2 bases from J, with 11 bases between. This chain's CDR3 is CASSRSRDTDTQYF. The CDR3 DNA is TGTGCCAGCAGCCGCTCCCGGGACACAGATACGCAGTATTTT.

The rearrangement links TRBV5-4 to TRBJ2-2; 9 nucleotides line up with TRBD1. Germline trimming cut 4 bases from V and 0 bases from J; bases unmatched to any gene: 4. Germline values: CDR1 SGHNT, CDR2 YYREEE (reference sequence). The CDR3 length is 16 residues. The CDR3 loop is CASSMRTGANTGELFF. The CDR3 DNA reads TGTGCCAGCAGCATGCGGACAGGGGCGAACACCGGGGAGCTGTTTTTT.

This chain uses TRBV5-1 with TRBJ2-2, with D maybe TRBD2 (5 bases). Germline V gene lookup returns CDR1 SGHRS and CDR2 YFSETQ. The germline V and J ends were trimmed by 3 bases and 0 bases, with 9 bases remaining between them. The CDR3 totals 15 residues. This CDR3 reads CASSSSGANTGELFF. CDR3 bases: TGCGCCAGCAGCTCCAGCGGTGCGAACACCGGGGAGCTGTTTTTT.

This chain links TRBV19 with TRBJ2-2; D is perhaps TRBD1 (7 bases). Germline CDR1 LNHDA, CDR2 SQIVND (reference sequence). The V end was cut by 3 bases, the J end by 5 bases, with 10 bases between. The CDR3 is 14 residues long. The CDR3: CASSMTGRTGELFF. CDR3 bases: TGTGCCAGTAGTATGACAGGGAGGACCGGGGAGCTGTTTTTT.

This clone was picked up a small number of times. The chain is built from TRBV19 and TRBJ2-2; D is undetermined. This CDR3 is 15 amino acids long. Germline assignment: CDR1 LNHDA and CDR2 SQIVND (reference sequence). V lost 5 bases and J lost 0, with 10 bases in between. The CDR3 loop is CASSGWAPNTGELFF. CDR3 coding DNA: TGTGCCAGTAGTGGCTGGGCCCCGAACACCGGGGAGCTGTTTTTT.

The chain's CDR3 is CASSLVGLGNNNEQFF. The CDR3 nucleotides read TGCGCCAGCAGCTTGGTAGGACTAGGGAATAACAATGAGCAGTTCTTC. The V call is TRBV5-1, the J call TRBJ2-1; 7 nucleotides align to TRBD2. With V trimmed by 0 bases and J by 5 bases, 8 bases remained unmatched. Germline CDR1 reads SGHRS; CDR2 reads YFSETQ. This CDR3 is 16 amino acids long. The whole variable domain, filled in from reference TRBV5-1 and TRBJ2-1, reads KAGVTQTPRYLIKTRGQQVTLSCSPISGHRSVSWYQQTPGQGLQFLFEYFSETQRNKGNFPGRFSGRQFSNSRSEMNVSTLELGDSALYLCASSLVGLGNNNEQFFGPGTRLTVL.

The chain uses TRBV18 and TRBJ2-6, with D possibly matching TRBD1 (6 bases). Trimming took off 4 bases at V and 0 bases at J, with 16 bases between the two ends. Germline-derived CDR1 and CDR2 are KGHSH and LQKENI. The CDR3 contains 18 residues. CDR3 DNA: TGTGCCAGCTCACACACGGGACACGCGGCCTCTGGGGCCAACGTCCTGACTTTC. It yields the protein CASSHTGHAASGANVLTF.

The chain joins TRBV2 to TRBJ1-5; D remains unclear. CDR3 length: 14 amino acids. Per the germline V gene, CDR1 is SNHLY and CDR2 is FYNNEI. V gave up 6 bases and J gave up 6 bases, with 15 bases separating them. The CDR3 sequence is CASSALSEGQPQHF. The CDR3 DNA reads as TGTGCCAGCAGCGCCCTCTCGGAGGGTCAGCCCCAGCATTTT.

The chain has TRBV15 and TRBJ2-3; possibly TRBD1 for D (6 bases). Germline assignment: CDR1 LNHNV and CDR2 YYDKDF (reference sequence). Trimming left V 5 bases short and J 5 bases short, with 17 bases between. This CDR3 spans 15 amino acids. The CDR3 nucleotides read TGTGCCACCAGCCGCCAGGGGTCCCGGGAAGATACGCAGTATTTT. Protein sequence: CATSRQGSREDTQYF.

The CDR3, as DNA: TGTGCCAGCAGCCTGGCGGGGATCACAGATACGCAGTATTTT. Encoded protein: CASSLAGITDTQYF. This chain links TRBV14 with TRBJ2-3; tentatively, D is TRBD2 (6 bases). The ends were cut back, 4 bases at V and 2 bases at J, with 10 bases in the middle. The CDR3 extends over 14 amino acids. CDR1 and CDR2 (germline): SGHDN, FVKESK.

The rearrangement joins TRBV2 to TRBJ2-7; D is possibly TRBD1 (6 bases). V lost 0 bases and J lost 3, with 9 bases in between. Germline V CDR1 and CDR2: SNHLY, FYNNEI. This CDR3 has 14 amino acids. Here the CDR3 DNA reads TGTGCCAGCAGTGAAGCCGGGACACACTACGAGCAGTACTTC. It is translated as CASSEAGTHYEQYF. Complete variable domain (other parts from reference TRBV2 and TRBJ2-7): EPEVTQTPSHQVTQMGQEVILRCVPISNHLYFYWYRQILGQKVEFLVSFYNNEISEKSEIFDDQFSVERPDGSNFTLKIRSTKLEDSAMYFCASSEAGTHYEQYFGPGTRLTVT.

This chain uses TRBV28 with TRBJ2-7; 11 nucleotides line up with TRBD2. CDR1 is MDHEN and CDR2 is SYDVKM in the germline V gene. Trimming cost V 5 bases and J 4 bases; bases outside gene matches: 4. The CDR3 has 14 residues. The CDR3 DNA follows: TGTGCCAGCAGTCAACTAGCGGGAGCGTACGAGCAGTACTTC. Translated, it gives CASSQLAGAYEQYF.

This chain joins TRBV7-2 and TRBJ2-2, with no clear D. From germline, CDR1 is SGHTA and CDR2 FQGNSA. V lost 2 bases and J lost 0, with 7 bases in between. The CDR3 covers 15 residues. The CDR3 coding sequence is TGTGCCAGCAGCTTACTCCTACCGAACACCGGGGAGCTGTTTTTT. Encoded protein: CASSLLLPNTGELFF.

J is TRBJ2-1 and V is TRBV30, with a weak D call TRBD2 (7 bases). CDR1 GTSNPN and CDR2 SVGIG come from the germline V gene (reference sequence). V was cut by 5 bases and J by 5 bases, with 16 bases left in between. The length of the CDR3 is 14 residues. Here the CDR3 DNA reads TGTGCCTGGGCCGGGGGGACAAAAAACAATGAGCAGTTCTTC. Encoded protein: CAWAGGTKNNEQFF.

This clone was counted only a few times. Here the CDR3 reads CASSLAGPGNQPQHF. CDR3 in DNA: TGTGCCAGCAGCTTAGCCGGACCAGGGAATCAGCCCCAGCATTTT. The chain couples TRBV7-9 to TRBJ1-5; possible D gene TRBD1, 5 bases. The V gene's germline CDR1 is SEHNR and CDR2 FQNEAQ (reference sequence). V was cut by 0 bases and J by 4 bases, with 10 bases left in between. The CDR3 has 15 amino acids.

The rearrangement uses TRBV19 and TRBJ2-7; TRBD2 agrees at 10 bases. The CDR3 loop spans 16 amino acids. Germline V gene lookup returns CDR1 LNHDA and CDR2 SQIVND (reference sequence). The V gene end was trimmed by 6 bases and the J gene end by 5 bases; junction bases not matched to a gene: 13. The CDR3 nucleotides read TGTGCCAGTAGCGAACTACTAGCGGGAAGACTGGACGAGCAGTACTTC. It specifies CASSELLAGRLDEQYF.

The rearrangement links TRBV28 to TRBJ2-3; TRBD2 agrees at 8 bases. Germline CDR1 MDHEN, CDR2 SYDVKM. This CDR3 region has 16 residues. The junction had 4 bases not matched to a gene; V was cut back by 2 bases and J by 0 bases. Written as DNA, the CDR3 is TGTGCCAGCAGTTTAGCACTAGCGGCTAGCACAGATACGCAGTATTTT. Translating it yields CASSLALAASTDTQYF.

V is TRBV28 and J is TRBJ2-3, with D possibly being TRBD1 (6 bases). Germline CDR1 is MDHEN and CDR2 is SYDVKM. V was trimmed by 7 bases and J by 1 base, leaving 15 bases between them. The CDR3 sequence is 15 residues long. DNA for the CDR3: TGTGCCAGCAATTCCCGTGGGGGCCGCACAGATACGCAGTATTTT. Protein product: CASNSRGGRTDTQYF. Filled out from reference TRBV28 and TRBJ2-3, the complete variable domain reads DVKVTQSSRYLVKRTGEKVFLECVQDMDHENMFWYRQDPGLGLRLIYFSYDVKMKEKGDIPEGYSVSREKKERFSLILESASTNQTSMYLCASNSRGGRTDTQYFGPGTRLTVL.

The chain carries TRBV6-6 and TRBJ1-2; D remains ambiguous. The CDR3 extends over 16 amino acids. Germline CDR1 and CDR2: MNHNY and SVGAGI (reference sequence). V lost 2 bases, J lost 8 bases, and 21 bases lay in between. The chain's CDR3 is CASSYPGEGEEEGYTF. The CDR3 bases are TGTGCCAGCAGTTACCCTGGGGAGGGCGAGGAGGAAGGCTACACCTTC.

In its sample, this clone was seen once. This chain uses TRBV6-6 with TRBJ2-3; D is unresolved. V was trimmed by 4 bases and J by 3 bases, leaving 11 bases between them. Germline CDR1 MNHNY, CDR2 SVGAGI (reference sequence). The CDR3 sequence is 14 residues long. The CDR3 is CASSSGRKTDTQYF. The CDR3 region has the DNA TGTGCCAGCAGTTCAGGCCGAAAGACAGATACGCAGTATTTT.

The chain uses TRBV27 and TRBJ1-1; 10 bases agree with TRBD1. Losses at the gene ends were 7 bases for V and 6 bases for J; bases not matched to a gene: 8. From germline, CDR1 is MNHEY and CDR2 SMNVEV (reference sequence). The CDR3 runs 14 residues. The CDR3 loop is CASTSGQGSSEAFF. The DNA of the CDR3 is TGTGCCAGCACCTCGGGACAGGGGTCCTCTGAAGCTTTCTTT.

The V gene is TRBV5-1, the J gene TRBJ2-2, with D perhaps matching TRBD2 (6 bases). CDR3 length: 14 residues. Trimming left V 4 bases short and J 4 bases short, with 11 bases between. In germline, CDR1 is SGHRS, CDR2 YFSETQ. The DNA of the CDR3 is TGCGCCAGCAGCCCACTAGCTTCCACCGGGGAGCTGTTTTTT. Its protein product is CASSPLASTGELFF. The whole variable domain, remainder taken from reference TRBV5-1 and TRBJ2-2, is KAGVTQTPRYLIKTRGQQVTLSCSPISGHRSVSWYQQTPGQGLQFLFEYFSETQRNKGNFPGRFSGRQFSNSRSEMNVSTLELGDSALYLCASSPLASTGELFFGEGSRLTVL.

This chain links TRBV5-1 with TRBJ2-3; no definite D call. The V end was cut by 0 bases, the J end by 2 bases, with 7 bases between. CDR3 length: 14 residues. Germline lookup yields CDR1 SGHRS and CDR2 YFSETQ. The CDR3, as DNA: TGCGCCAGCAGCTTGGTCAGGCCCACAGATACGCAGTATTTT. Amino acids: CASSLVRPTDTQYF.

The chain links TRBV13 to TRBJ2-7; 11 nucleotides align to TRBD1. The CDR3 has 16 amino acids. Germline V CDR1 and CDR2: PRHDT, FYEKMQ (reference sequence). With V trimmed by 5 bases and J by 3 bases, 9 bases remained unmatched. CDR3 DNA: TGTGCCAGCAGCCCAGGGACAGGGGGGCCCCTCTACGAGCAGTACTTC. Protein product: CASSPGTGGPLYEQYF.